Sequencing of this T cell receptor beta chain was carried out in a study of T cell responses to AZD1222 COVID-19 vaccine. Study-wide results and caveats: Following two doses of AZD1222, Spike-specific TCR breadth and depth rose. A mostly white British donor set with more females was recruited, and clonal diversity was possibly underestimated. The peak T cell response came first, and repertoires were sampled only after it. Regions left unmutated in variants are reportedly the target of nearly half of spike-specific TCRs.

V was pared by 6 bases and J by 2 bases, with 2 bases of the junction left unmatched. The CDR3 is 14 residues long. Germline V gives CDR1 MNHEY, CDR2 SVGAGI. On this clone: The antigen remains unidentified.

The data were produced by immunoSEQ multiplex PCR, yet TCRdb's version contains in-frame clones alone and is incomplete. The profile covers 110,000 to 150,000 clones, with 80% to 95% appearing a single time and around 3.6% taken by the ten largest. Sequencing was performed on peripheral blood, taken on day 0 of AZD1222 vaccination. The chain couples TRBV6-5 to TRBJ1-2; 11 bases line up with TRBD1. The TCR sequence derives from an adult in good health. CDR3 sequence: CASRRTGGNYGYTF. The CDR3 DNA is TGTGCCAGCAGAAGGACAGGGGGCAACTATGGCTACACCTTC.